This T cell receptor (beta chain) was captured in a study of CD8+ T cells in alopecia areata. Study summary: Patients in the treated group were given tofacitinib by mouth, 5 to 10 mg twice a day. Treated patients were scored for severity by percent of scalp affected.

In each case, RNA was isolated and then reverse transcribed into cDNA as the sequencing template. Profiling relied on immunoSEQ multiplex PCR, and the TCRdb table lists in-frame clones only, not all of them. The sample has under 200,000 clones, approximately 57% seen once. Overall study results and limits: Scalp clonality and expanded CD8+ clones among the top 100 fell significantly with tofacitinib. Sequenced scalp T cells also include alphabeta T cells resident in normal skin.

This clone appeared a few times. The antigen remains undetermined. After removal of 7 bases from V and 5 bases from J, the junction contained 4 bases not matched to a gene. In germline, CDR1 is SQVTM, CDR2 ANQGSEA. There are 11 residues in the CDR3. Treatment denoted: oral pan-JAK inhibitor, 5-10 mg twice daily. This receptor was obtained from a human donor with alopecia areata. The sequences come from CD4+ T cells sorted from blood, collected at week 24, from a patient treated with tofacitinib. The V call is TRBV29-1, the J call TRBJ1-1, with 7 bases that match TRBD1. The CDR3 DNA is TGCAGCGCGGACAGGAGGACTGAAGCTTTCTTT. As protein: CSADRRTEAFF.